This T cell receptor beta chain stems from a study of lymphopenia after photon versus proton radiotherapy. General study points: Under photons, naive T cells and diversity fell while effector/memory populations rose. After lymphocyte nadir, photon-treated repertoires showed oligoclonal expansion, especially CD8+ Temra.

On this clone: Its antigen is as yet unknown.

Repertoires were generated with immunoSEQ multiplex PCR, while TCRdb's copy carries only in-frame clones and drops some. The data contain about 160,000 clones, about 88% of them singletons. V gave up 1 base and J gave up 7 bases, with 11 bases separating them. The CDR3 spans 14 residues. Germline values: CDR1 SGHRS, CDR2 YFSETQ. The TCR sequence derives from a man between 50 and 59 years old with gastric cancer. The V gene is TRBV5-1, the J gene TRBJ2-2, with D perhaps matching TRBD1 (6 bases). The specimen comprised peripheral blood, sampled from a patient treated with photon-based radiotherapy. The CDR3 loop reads CASSLRQGSGELFF. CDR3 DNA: TGCGCCAGCAGCTTGCGGCAGGGGAGCGGGGAGCTGTTTTTT. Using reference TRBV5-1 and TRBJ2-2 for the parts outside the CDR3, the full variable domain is KAGVTQTPRYLIKTRGQQVTLSCSPISGHRSVSWYQQTPGQGLQFLFEYFSETQRNKGNFPGRFSGRQFSNSRSEMNVSTLELGDSALYLCASSLRQGSGELFFGEGSRLTVL.